This T cell receptor beta chain was recorded in a study of T cell changes during pregnancy in multiple sclerosis. The table came from immunoSEQ multiplex PCR; TCRdb's copy has only in-frame clones and leaves some out. The table records 42,000 or so clones, about 94% of them present only once. Trimming cost V 7 bases and J 4 bases; bases outside gene matches: 9. Germline V lookup: CDR1 SEHNR, CDR2 FQNEAQ (reference sequence). The CDR3 runs to 14 residues. The gene calls are TRBV7-9 and TRBJ2-5, with TRBD2 matching over 7 bases. Sequencing used CD8+ T cells from peripheral blood mononuclear cells, obtained in the third trimester of pregnancy. The source of this sequence is a female donor with multiple sclerosis, enrolled in a pregnancy study. The CDR3 coding sequence is TGTGCCAGCACGATGAGCGGGACTCGAGAGACCCAGTACTTC. Protein sequence: CASTMSGTRETQYF. Complete variable domain (other parts from reference TRBV7-9 and TRBJ2-5): DTGVSQNPRHKITKRGQNVTFRCDPISEHNRLYWYRQTLGQGPEFLTYFQNEAQLEKSRLLSDRFSAERPKGSFSTLEIQRTEQGDSAMYLCASTMSGTRETQYFGPGTRLLVL.